A selection of T cell receptor beta chains follows, all from one sample in a study of blood T cell repertoires in COVID-19. Assay: immunoSEQ multiplex PCR; the TCRdb copy retains only in-frame clones and omits some. The sample lists some 530,000 clones, roughly nine tenths occurring once. Input material: PBMCs or T cells enriched from blood (not recorded which). All receptors come from a woman in her sixties who had recovered from COVID-19. The CDR3 runs from the conserved cysteine through the conserved F or W. D genes are given only for firm matches. Size tells how often a clone was seen (once, few, many) or the class of an expanded clone, and some rows leave it out.

d_call	v_call	j_call	clone_size	cdr3_aa	cdr3_nt
TRBD1	TRBV9	TRBJ2-5	-	CASSASSGQGGLETQYF	TGTGCCAGCAGCGCTTCGTCAGGACAGGGGGGGTTAGAGACCCAGTACTTC
-	TRBV27	TRBJ1-2	-	CASGTPYGYTF	TGTGCCAGCGGGACACCCTATGGCTACACCTTC
-	TRBV1	TRBJ2-4	-	CTSSQAAGTNFLAKNIQYF	TGCACCAGCAGCCAAGCTGCCGGGACAAACTTCCTAGCCAAAAACATTCAGTACTTC
-	TRBV6-1	TRBJ1-5	-	CASSEVPGASQPQHF	TGTGCCAGCAGTGAAGTTCCAGGGGCCAGTCAGCCCCAGCATTTT
TRBD1	TRBV10-3	TRBJ2-7	-	CAISGRTGGSYEQYF	TGTGCCATCAGTGGGAGGACAGGGGGTTCCTACGAGCAGTACTTC
TRBD2	TRBV27	TRBJ2-1	-	CASSQARLADYNEQFF	TGTGCCAGCAGTCAGGCGAGACTAGCGGACTACAATGAGCAGTTCTTC
-	TRBV5-1	TRBJ1-3	-	CASSLDPGSRNTIYF	TGCGCCAGCAGCTTGGACCCAGGATCGAGAAACACCATATATTTT
TRBD1	TRBV7-8	TRBJ1-5	-	CASSPADRADQPQHF	TGTGCCAGCAGCCCAGCGGACAGGGCGGATCAGCCCCAGCATTTT
-	TRBV9	TRBJ1-6	-	CAGSRGINSPLHF	TGTGCCGGCTCCAGGGGAATTAATTCACCCCTCCACTTT
-	TRBV29-1	TRBJ1-1	-	CSCSGWQDGEAFF	TGCAGCTGCTCCGGATGGCAGGATGGTGAAGCTTTCTTT
TRBD1	TRBV10-3	TRBJ1-2	-	CASHRGQNYGYTF	TGTGCCAGCCACAGGGGCCAAAACTATGGCTACACCTTC
TRBD1	TRBV9	TRBJ2-1	-	CASSVVGDSYNEQFF	TGTGCCAGCAGCGTAGTGGGGGACAGTTACAATGAGCAGTTCTTC
TRBD1	TRBV28	TRBJ2-2	-	CASSLNRGTGELFF	TGTGCCAGCAGTTTAAACAGGGGCACCGGGGAGCTGTTTTTT
TRBD1	TRBV28	TRBJ1-2	-	CASRKTGGNNGYTF	TGTGCCAGCAGAAAGACAGGGGGGAATAATGGCTACACCTTC
-	TRBV6-5	TRBJ1-1	many	CASSYKSGGLREAFF	TGTGCCAGCAGTTACAAAAGCGGGGGCCTTCGAGAAGCTTTCTTT
TRBD1	TRBV28	TRBJ2-2	-	CAIYDRGVGTGELFF	TGTGCCATCTACGACAGGGGAGTGGGTACCGGGGAGCTGTTTTTT
TRBD1	TRBV2	TRBJ1-5	-	CASSPDREHQPQHF	TGTGCCAGCAGTCCGGACAGGGAGCATCAGCCCCAGCATTTT
-	TRBV7-2	TRBJ1-1	once	CASSSQAGRSTEAFF	TGTGCCAGCAGCTCCCAGGCGGGGCGGAGTACTGAAGCTTTCTTT
-	TRBV4-1	TRBJ1-3	-	CASSQLAAGFGNTIYF	TGCGCCAGCAGCCAATTAGCCGCAGGGTTCGGAAACACCATATATTTT
-	TRBV30	TRBJ1-2	-	CAWRLANYGYTF	TGTGCCTGGCGCCTAGCTAACTATGGCTACACCTTC
-	TRBV27	TRBJ1-1	-	CASSYSKNTEAFF	TGTGCCAGCAGTTACTCTAAGAACACTGAAGCTTTCTTT
TRBD1	TRBV5-1	TRBJ1-3	-	CASSLGQGYAGNTIYF	TGCGCCAGCAGCTTGGGACAGGGATATGCTGGAAACACCATATATTTT
TRBD1	TRBV28	TRBJ1-4	-	CASSPLGDRGRTKLFF	TGTGCCAGCAGTCCCCTCGGGGACAGGGGCCGCACAAAACTGTTTTTT
-	TRBV7-7	TRBJ2-1	-	CASSLVQGQNNEQFF	TGTGCTAGCAGCTTAGTACAGGGCCAGAACAATGAGCAGTTCTTC
-	TRBV9	TRBJ2-2	-	CASSVEVTIAGELFF	TGTGCCAGCAGCGTAGAAGTGACTATTGCCGGGGAGCTGTTTTTT
TRBD1	TRBV5-4	TRBJ2-5	once	CASSLKGAIGETQYF	TGTGCCAGCAGCTTGAAGGGGGCAATAGGAGAGACCCAGTACTTC
-	TRBV11-2	TRBJ1-6	-	CASSSSPSFRSDSPLHF	TGTGCCAGCAGCTCTTCCCCTTCGTTTCGCAGCGATTCACCCCTCCACTTT
-	TRBV6-2/TRBV6-3	TRBJ2-3	once	CASSKGGRTDTQYF	TGTGCCAGCAGTAAAGGGGGAAGGACAGATACGCAGTATTTT
-	TRBV19	TRBJ2-5	-	CASIPWPETQYF	TGTGCCAGTATCCCGTGGCCAGAGACCCAGTACTTC
-	TRBV11-2	TRBJ1-2	-	CAAEVVSGYTF	TGTGCCGCGGAGGTAGTCTCGGGCTACACCTTC
-	TRBV18	TRBJ2-1	-	CASSPNRAANEQFF	TGTGCCAGCTCACCAAACAGGGCGGCCAATGAGCAGTTCTTC
-	TRBV3-1/TRBV3-2	TRBJ1-6	-	CASSQAQGGPPLHF	TGTGCCAGCAGCCAAGCCCAGGGTGGTCCACCCCTCCACTTT
-	TRBV19	TRBJ2-6	-	CASNNGGSSGANVLTF	TGTGCCAGTAACAACGGGGGATCCTCTGGGGCCAACGTCCTGACTTTC
-	TRBV6-1	TRBJ1-1	once	CASSEVGETEAFF	TGTGCCAGCAGTGAAGTTGGGGAGACTGAAGCTTTCTTT
-	TRBV21-1	TRBJ2-3	once	CASSIKKGDRTDTQYF	TGTGCCAGCAGCATCAAAAAGGGGGACAGGACAGATACGCAGTATTTT
-	TRBV12-3/TRBV12-4	TRBJ1-3	few	CASSSQGNTIYF	TGTGCCAGCAGTTCTCAGGGAAACACCATATATTTT
-	TRBV10-3	TRBJ2-3	-	CAISDGRVTDTQYF	TGTGCCATCAGTGATGGGCGGGTCACAGATACGCAGTATTTT
-	TRBV27	TRBJ1-5	-	CASSRGFDNQPQHF	TGTGCCAGCAGTAGGGGTTTTGACAATCAGCCCCAGCATTTT
-	TRBV4-1	TRBJ1-5	-	CASSQAPQDTDSNQPQHF	TGCGCCAGCAGCCAAGCACCCCAGGACACCGATAGCAATCAGCCCCAGCATTTT
-	TRBV13	TRBJ2-7	-	CASSRRGSYEQYF	TGTGCCAGCAGCCGTCGCGGCTCCTACGAGCAGTACTTC
TRBD2	TRBV19	TRBJ2-2	-	CASSIVGSSGAYTGELFF	TGTGCCAGTAGTATAGTGGGGAGTAGCGGGGCATACACCGGGGAGCTGTTTTTT
-	TRBV5-6	TRBJ2-7	-	CASSPNRYGEQYF	TGTGCCAGCAGCCCGAATCGCTATGGCGAGCAGTACTTC
-	TRBV6-5	TRBJ2-4	-	CASSIATLGQNIQYF	TGTGCCAGCAGCATCGCGACCCTGGGGCAAAACATTCAGTACTTC
-	TRBV6-5	TRBJ1-6	-	CASTSQGGGGSPLHF	TGTGCCAGCACCTCACAGGGTGGTGGCGGGTCACCCCTCCACTTT
-	TRBV3-1/TRBV3-2	TRBJ2-6	-	CASSLRGGISGANVLTF	TGTGCCAGCAGCCTCAGGGGCGGAATATCTGGGGCCAACGTCCTGACTTTC
TRBD1	TRBV5-1	TRBJ1-2	-	CASSLDSWPSDRADGYTF	TGCGCCAGCAGCTTGGACTCCTGGCCCTCGGACAGGGCTGATGGCTACACCTTC
-	TRBV5-4	TRBJ1-2	-	CASRSGQLNYGYTF	TGTGCCAGCAGGAGCGGACAGCTTAACTATGGCTACACCTTC
-	TRBV29-1	TRBJ1-1	-	CSASLEWVTEAFF	TGCAGCGCCTCCCTAGAGTGGGTCACTGAAGCTTTCTTT
TRBD2	TRBV10-3	TRBJ2-1	once	CATIAGGSGNEQFF	TGTGCCACAATAGCGGGGGGTAGTGGCAATGAGCAGTTCTTC
-	TRBV2	TRBJ1-1	-	CASKHRLSDTEAFF	TGTGCCAGCAAACACAGGCTATCGGACACTGAAGCTTTCTTT